Listed here are 7 T cell receptor beta chains from one sample, sequenced in a study of T cell repertoires in cytomegalovirus infection. TCRdb passed the reads through MiXCR, listing each CDR3 protein once. The table lists some 700,000 distinct CDR3 sequences, 35% of them singletons, with about 2.8% in the top ten. Sequenced input: PBMCs. The receptor set was obtained from a human donor in good health (CMV status not recorded). Some clones in this sample may be carry-over from other donors' samples.

As regards this clonotype: One end of the junction does not line up with germline, which may come from a read error. The gene calls are TRBV27 and TRBJ1-6; no reliable D call. Germline V gene lookup returns CDR1 MNHEY and CDR2 SMNVEV (reference sequence). The CDR3 runs 17 residues. Here the CDR3 DNA reads TGTGCCAGAAGTTTAACGGTCACGCAAGATGATAATTCACCCCTCCCCTTT. Amino acids: CARSLTVTQDDNSPLPF.

This clonotype was picked up many times. V gene TRBV12-3 or TRBV12-4 combines with J gene TRBJ1-1; TRBD1 is a possible D gene (6 bases). The ends were cut back, 3 bases at V and 1 base at J, with 24 bases in the middle. The CDR3 runs 19 residues. The CDR3 DNA sequence: TGTGCCAGCAGTTTTCCTTCTGCTCGGACCGGGACACAGAACACTGAAGCTTTCTTT. As protein: CASSFPSARTGTQNTEAFF.

In its sample, this clonotype was seen a few times. The J gene is TRBJ2-7, the V gene TRBV28, with 9 bases fitting TRBD2. V trimming: 3 bases; J trimming: 2 bases; junction bases outside the gene matches: 2. Germline CDR1 is MDHEN and CDR2 is SYDVKM. The CDR3 consists of 14 residues. This CDR3 reads CASSFSGSAYEQYF. In nucleotides, the CDR3 is TGTGCCAGCAGTTTTAGCGGGAGTGCCTACGAGCAGTACTTC.

The chain combines TRBV5-6 with TRBJ2-3; 8 bases map to TRBD2. CDR3 size: 14 residues. Germline assignment: CDR1 SGHDT and CDR2 YYEEEE. V shed 7 bases and J 6 bases; nucleotides not matched to a gene: 10. CDR3: CASWDQREWDTQYF. The CDR3 nucleotides are TGTGCCAGCTGGGACCAGCGGGAGTGGGATACGCAGTATTTT.

V is TRBV28 and J is TRBJ2-7; 8 nucleotides match TRBD2. Trimming removed 10 bases from V and 0 bases from J; junction bases left unmatched: 8. In germline, CDR1 is MDHEN, CDR2 SYDVKM. The CDR3 loop spans 14 amino acids. The CDR3, as DNA: TGTGCCACCGCGGTGGGACTAGTCTCCTACGAGCAGTACTTC. Amino acid sequence: CATAVGLVSYEQYF. Supplemented by reference TRBV28 and TRBJ2-7, the full variable domain reads DVKVTQSSRYLVKRTGEKVFLECVQDMDHENMFWYRQDPGLGLRLIYFSYDVKMKEKGDIPEGYSVSREKKERFSLILESASTNQTSMYLCATAVGLVSYEQYFGPGTRLTVT.

The V gene is TRBV5-1, the J gene TRBJ1-1; D is possibly TRBD1 (5 bases). Germline lookup yields CDR1 SGHRS and CDR2 YFSETQ. This CDR3 is 15 amino acids long. Deletions cut 5 bases from V and 4 bases from J, with 18 bases between. The CDR3 DNA reads TGCGCCAGCAGATGGGGGGGGGGACGGACCACTGAAGCTTTCTTT. This translates into CASRWGGGRTTEAFF.

The sample holds a few counts of this clonotype. Written as DNA, the CDR3 is TGTGCCAGCAGCCCTGTGACAGGGGACGGGTACAATGAGCAGTTCTTC. Protein product: CASSPVTGDGYNEQFF. The rearrangement uses TRBV7-9 and TRBJ2-1; 8 bases are shared with TRBD1. This CDR3 is built from 16 residues. Germline-derived CDR1 and CDR2 are SEHNR and FQNEAQ (reference sequence). Trimming cost V 5 bases and J 4 bases; bases outside gene matches: 10. The whole variable domain, remainder taken from reference TRBV7-9 and TRBJ2-1, is DTGVSQNPRHKITKRGQNVTFRCDPISEHNRLYWYRQTLGQGPEFLTYFQNEAQLEKSRLLSDRFSAERPKGSFSTLEIQRTEQGDSAMYLCASSPVTGDGYNEQFFGPGTRLTVL.